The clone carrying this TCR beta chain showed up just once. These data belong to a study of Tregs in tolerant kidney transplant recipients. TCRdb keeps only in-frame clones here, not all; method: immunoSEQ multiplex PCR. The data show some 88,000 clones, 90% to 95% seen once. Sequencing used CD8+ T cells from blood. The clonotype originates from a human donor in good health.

This CDR3 is CASSLGYEKLFF. The CDR3 nucleotides read TGTGCCAGCAGCTTAGGATATGAAAAACTGTTTTTT. The chain has TRBV7-6 and TRBJ1-4; D remains unclear. CDR1 and CDR2 (germline): SGHVS, FNYEAQ. This CDR3 has 12 amino acids. The V end was cut by 1 base, the J end by 6 bases, with 3 bases between.